This TCR beta chain was documented in a study of tumor-infiltrating lymphocytes in oesophageal squamous cell carcinoma. The germline V gene has CDR1 SGHTA and CDR2 FQGNSA. This CDR3 has 14 amino acids. Using its own MiXCR run on the PCR reads, TCRdb lists one record per CDR3 protein. The sample lists approximately 12,000 distinct CDR3 sequences, roughly three fifths occurring once. Sample: esophageal tumor tissue. The rearrangement joins TRBV7-2 to TRBJ2-5; a possible D gene is TRBD2 (6 bases). The J call could be wrong; TRBJ2-7 is a better fit for the DNA end. This clonotype originated in a female donor with esophageal squamous cell carcinoma. This chain's CDR3 is CASSLAAGTHEQYF. CDR3 DNA sequence: TGTGCCAGCAGCTTAGCGGCGGGAACCCACGAGCAGTACTTC.